One and the same sample provided the 19 T cell receptor beta chains below, sequenced in a study of T cells in Graves' hyperthyroidism and ophthalmopathy. Amplification targeted TCR beta CDR3 regions from RNA transcripts. The HTBI primer set was used in a first-round RT-PCR of the TCR CDR3. A single record per CDR3 protein comes from TCRdb applying MiXCR to the multiplex PCR reads. The sample includes 300,000 or so distinct CDR3 sequences, 15% to 20% seen only once; the top ten take about half. The source material was blood. The source of these receptors is a woman between 50 and 59 years old with Graves' hyperthyroidism.

The chain joins TRBV7-9 to TRBJ2-1; unclear D gene. The germline V gene encodes CDR1 SEHNR and CDR2 FQNEAQ (reference sequence). V was trimmed by 0 bases and J by 2 bases, leaving 8 bases between them. The length of the CDR3 is 15 residues. CDR3: CASSLAVVTYNEQFF. Here the CDR3 DNA reads TGTGCCAGCAGCTTAGCAGTTGTTACCTACAATGAGCAGTTCTTC. Full variable domain (missing parts from reference TRBV7-9 and TRBJ2-1): DTGVSQNPRHKITKRGQNVTFRCDPISEHNRLYWYRQTLGQGPEFLTYFQNEAQLEKSRLLSDRFSAERPKGSFSTLEIQRTEQGDSAMYLCASSLAVVTYNEQFFGPGTRLTVL.

In this sample, this clonotype turned up a few times. This chain joins TRBV12-5 and TRBJ2-3; 15 bases are a match to TRBD2. The CDR3 spans 16 residues. Unmatched junction bases numbered 6, after V lost 5 bases and J lost 6 bases. Per germline, CDR1 LGHNT and CDR2 FRNRAP. As DNA, the CDR3 is TGTGCTAGTGGTGTCGGGACTAGCGGGGGGATCGATACGCAGTATTTT. Encoded protein: CASGVGTSGGIDTQYF.

This rearrangement joins TRBV20-1 to TRBJ2-2; 8 bases fit TRBD2. The V gene's germline CDR1 is DFQATT and CDR2 SNEGSKA (reference sequence). The CDR3 totals 14 residues. Trimming cost V 6 bases and J 3 bases; bases outside gene matches: 6. The CDR3 spells CSADSGDDTGELFF. CDR3 DNA: TGCAGTGCAGATAGCGGGGATGACACCGGGGAGCTGTTTTTT.

This clonotype was found many times. The chain employs TRBV3-1 and TRBJ2-5; D is ambiguous. The CDR3 has 12 residues. The germline gives CDR1 LGHDT, CDR2 YNNKEL (reference sequence). V lost 1 base and J lost 5, with 5 bases in between. The CDR3 loop reads CASSQGPETQYF. CDR3 sequence (DNA): TGTGCCAGCAGCCAAGGTCCTGAGACCCAGTACTTC.

A few counts support this clonotype. V is TRBV28 and J is TRBJ2-1; 11 bases fit TRBD2. CDR1 is MDHEN and CDR2 is SYDVKM in the germline V gene. V lost 5 bases to trimming and J lost 1 base; unmatched junction nucleotides: 7. This CDR3 is built from 17 residues. CDR3 DNA: TGTGCCAGCAGTCTTCCCACTAGCGGGAGTTCCTACAATGAGCAGTTCTTC. It translates to CASSLPTSGSSYNEQFF. Full variable domain (outside the CDR3, taken from reference TRBV28 and TRBJ2-1): DVKVTQSSRYLVKRTGEKVFLECVQDMDHENMFWYRQDPGLGLRLIYFSYDVKMKEKGDIPEGYSVSREKKERFSLILESASTNQTSMYLCASSLPTSGSSYNEQFFGPGTRLTVL.

This clonotype was picked up a small number of times. The rearrangement uses TRBV6-6 and TRBJ1-1, with a tentative D call TRBD1 (6 bases). V was pared by 2 bases and J by 5 bases, with 18 bases between. The CDR3 loop spans 16 amino acids. CDR1 is MNHNY and CDR2 is SVGAGI in the germline V gene (reference sequence). The CDR3 coding sequence is TGTGCCAGCAGTTACGATATGTGGGGGCCGGGTACTGAAGCTTTCTTT. Protein product: CASSYDMWGPGTEAFF.

This clonotype occurred a few times. A read error may be the cause here, since a much bigger clone is one base away. The chain is built from TRBV5-1 and TRBJ2-3; 9 bases are a match to TRBD1. CDR1 and CDR2 (germline): SGHRS, YFSETQ. The CDR3 is made up of 17 amino acids. CDR3 in DNA: TGCGCCAGCGGCTTGGCAGGGCGGACAGGGGCCCTAGATACGCAGTATTTT. It yields the protein CASGLAGRTGALDTQYF. Full variable domain (missing parts from reference TRBV5-1 and TRBJ2-3): KAGVTQTPRYLIKTRGQQVTLSCSPISGHRSVSWYQQTPGQGLQFLFEYFSETQRNKGNFPGRFSGRQFSNSRSEMNVSTLELGDSALYLCASGLAGRTGALDTQYFGPGTRLTVL.

V and J are TRBV20-1 and TRBJ2-1; D call uncertain. V was pared by 6 bases and J by 2 bases, with 11 bases between. The CDR3 is 13 amino acids. Germline CDR1 reads DFQATT; CDR2 reads SNEGSKA (reference sequence). The DNA for the CDR3 is TGCAGTGCCCCATACAGTACCTACAATGAGCAGTTCTTC. Amino acid sequence: CSAPYSTYNEQFF.

This clonotype was recorded at least ten times. This rearrangement joins TRBV28 to TRBJ2-3; 7 bases fit TRBD2. Germline trimming cut 6 bases from V and 14 bases from J; bases unmatched to any gene: 11. CDR3 length equals 12 residues. CDR1 and CDR2 (germline): MDHEN, SYDVKM. The CDR3 DNA follows: TGTGCCAGCAGCCGAGGGCGGGAGAGTTTGTATTTT. Protein sequence: CASSRGRESLYF.

This clonotype was counted ten times or more. This rearrangement joins TRBV28 to TRBJ2-1; D may match TRBD1 or TRBD2 (6 bases each). The V and J ends lost 8 bases and 6 bases respectively, with 20 bases between them. The V gene's germline CDR1 is MDHEN and CDR2 SYDVKM. This CDR3 spans 15 amino acids. The CDR3 region is CASGEPGHGGNEQFF. For the CDR3, the DNA is TGTGCCAGCGGAGAACCGGGACACGGGGGCAATGAGCAGTTCTTC.

Ten or more counts support this clonotype. V usage is TRBV7-2 and J usage is TRBJ2-3; possibly TRBD1 or TRBD2 for D (6 bases each). CDR1 is SGHTA and CDR2 is FQGNSA in the germline V gene. The CDR3 covers 14 residues. The V end lost 6 bases, the J end lost 6 bases, and 16 bases lay between the germline ends. CDR3 loop: CASSSEGERDTQYF. DNA of the CDR3: TGTGCCAGCAGTTCGGAGGGGGAGCGGGATACGCAGTATTTT.

The chain carries TRBV12-3 or TRBV12-4 and TRBJ2-3; 8 bases match TRBD2. The CDR3 has 17 amino acids. Trimming took 6 bases from V and 2 from J; bases not matched to a gene: 13. The CDR3 nucleotides are TGTGCCAGCAGACTCGGGGGGGGCCCGACCTACACAGATACGCAGTATTTT. Amino acid sequence: CASRLGGGPTYTDTQYF.

J is TRBJ2-1 and V is TRBV6-4; 7 bases are a match to TRBD2. Germline CDR1 reads MRHNA; CDR2 reads SNTAGT. V dropped 4 bases and J dropped 6; count of bases not matched to a gene: 6. The CDR3 runs 14 residues. The CDR3 coding sequence is TGTGCCAGCAGTGTGGGAGGGGCCATCAATGAGCAGTTCTTC. Amino acids: CASSVGGAINEQFF.

In this sample, this clonotype turned up many times. This chain joins TRBV5-1 and TRBJ1-2; 8 bases match TRBD1. The CDR3 length is 16 residues. V shed 3 bases, J shed 4 bases, and the junction held 11 bases outside the gene matches. Germline V lookup: CDR1 SGHRS, CDR2 YFSETQ. CDR3 sequence reads: CASSSPDRGEGYGYTF. DNA of the CDR3: TGCGCCAGCAGCTCCCCCGACAGGGGCGAAGGCTATGGCTACACCTTC.

V and J are TRBV7-9 and TRBJ2-7; 7 bases agree with TRBD2. Trimming at V came to 3 bases and at J to 2 bases, leaving 7 bases not matched to a gene. The V gene's germline CDR1 is SEHNR and CDR2 FQNEAQ (reference sequence). This CDR3 has 15 residues. The CDR3 nucleotides are TGTGCCAGCAGCTTCCCGTCTAGCGGTGCCTACGAGCAGTACTTC. It encodes CASSFPSSGAYEQYF.

V usage is TRBV7-9 and J usage is TRBJ2-1; TRBD1 might be the D (5 bases). The CDR3 totals 12 residues. Trimming stripped 1 base from V and 8 bases from J, with 6 bases between. Per the germline V gene, CDR1 is SEHNR and CDR2 is FQNEAQ (reference sequence). The chain's CDR3 is CASSLEGDEQFF. CDR3 bases: TGTGCCAGCAGCTTAGAAGGGGATGAGCAGTTCTTC.

This clonotype has a count of ten or more. The V and J genes are TRBV25-1 and TRBJ2-3, with 7 bases fitting TRBD2. This CDR3 has 15 amino acids. Trimming cost V 3 bases and J 1 base; bases outside gene matches: 4. In germline, CDR1 is MGHDK, CDR2 SYGVNS. The CDR3: CASSDSGLGTDTQYF. Here the CDR3 DNA reads TGTGCCAGCAGTGATAGCGGGCTGGGCACAGATACGCAGTATTTT.

This clonotype was detected many times. CDR3 in amino acids: CASSVSRDEQFF. The CDR3 nucleotides are TGTGCCAGCAGCGTCAGCCGCGATGAGCAGTTCTTC. The genes are TRBV9 and TRBJ2-1; D is ambiguous. Germline V lookup: CDR1 SGDLS, CDR2 YYNGEE. Trimming took 2 bases from V and 8 from J, leaving 8 bases between them. CDR3 length: 12 amino acids.

This clonotype has ten or more counts. V is TRBV11-2 and J is TRBJ2-2; D is perhaps TRBD2 (7 bases). This CDR3 contains 15 residues. Germline CDR1 is SGHAT and CDR2 is FQNNGV. Trimming took off 5 bases at V and 4 bases at J, with 14 bases between the two ends. CDR3: CASSEIRGATGELFF. For the CDR3, the DNA is TGTGCCAGCAGCGAAATCCGGGGGGCCACCGGGGAGCTGTTTTTT.